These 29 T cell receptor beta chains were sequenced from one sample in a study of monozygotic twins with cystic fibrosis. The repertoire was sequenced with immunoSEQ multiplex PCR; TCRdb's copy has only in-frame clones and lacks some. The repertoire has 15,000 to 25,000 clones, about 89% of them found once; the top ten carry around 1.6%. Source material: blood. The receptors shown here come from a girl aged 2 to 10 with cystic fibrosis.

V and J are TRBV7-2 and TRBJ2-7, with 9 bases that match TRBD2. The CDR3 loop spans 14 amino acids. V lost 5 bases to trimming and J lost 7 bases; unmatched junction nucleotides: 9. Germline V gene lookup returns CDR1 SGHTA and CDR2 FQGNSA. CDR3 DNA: TGTGCCAGCAGCCTGGTTAGCGGGAGAGGAGAGCAGTACTTC. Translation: CASSLVSGRGEQYF.

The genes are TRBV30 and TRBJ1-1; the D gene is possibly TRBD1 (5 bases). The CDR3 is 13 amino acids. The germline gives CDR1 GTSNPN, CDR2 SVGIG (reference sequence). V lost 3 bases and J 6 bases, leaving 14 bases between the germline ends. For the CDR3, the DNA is TGTGCCTGGAGGGGACCGGTCAGGCCTGAAGCTTTCTTT. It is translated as CAWRGPVRPEAFF.

This CDR3 reads CASSRDGSYEQYF. In nucleotides, the CDR3 is TGTGCCAGCAGCCGGGACGGCTCCTACGAGCAGTACTTC. The V gene is TRBV6-5, the J gene TRBJ2-7, with D perhaps being TRBD1 or TRBD2 (5 bases each). CDR3 length: 13 residues. Trimming took off 6 bases at V and 0 bases at J, with 9 bases between the two ends. CDR1 is MNHEY and CDR2 is SVGAGI in the germline V gene.

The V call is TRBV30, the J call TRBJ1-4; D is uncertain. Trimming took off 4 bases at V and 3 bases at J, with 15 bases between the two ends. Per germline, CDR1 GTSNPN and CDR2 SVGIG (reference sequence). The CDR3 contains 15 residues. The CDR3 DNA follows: TGTGCCTGGAAGAGAAAACAGAACCCTAATGAAAAACTGTTTTTT. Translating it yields CAWKRKQNPNEKLFF.

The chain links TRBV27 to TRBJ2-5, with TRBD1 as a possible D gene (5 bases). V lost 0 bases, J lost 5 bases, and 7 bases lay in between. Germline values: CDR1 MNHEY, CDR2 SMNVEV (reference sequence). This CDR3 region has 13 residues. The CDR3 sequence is CASSLSKGETQYF. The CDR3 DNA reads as TGTGCCAGCAGTTTATCGAAGGGGGAGACCCAGTACTTC.

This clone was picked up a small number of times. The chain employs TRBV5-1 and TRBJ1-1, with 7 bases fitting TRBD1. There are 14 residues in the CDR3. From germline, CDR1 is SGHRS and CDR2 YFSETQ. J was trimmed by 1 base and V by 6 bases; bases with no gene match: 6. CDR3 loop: CASTQQGWNTEAFF. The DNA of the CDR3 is TGCGCCAGCACCCAACAGGGGTGGAACACTGAAGCTTTCTTT.

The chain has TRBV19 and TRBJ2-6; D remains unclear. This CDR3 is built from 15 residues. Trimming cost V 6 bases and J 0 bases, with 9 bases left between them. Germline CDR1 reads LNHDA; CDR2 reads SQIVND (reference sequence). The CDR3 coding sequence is TGTGCCAGTAGGCAGCCAAGCTCTGGGGCCAACGTCCTGACTTTC. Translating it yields CASRQPSSGANVLTF.

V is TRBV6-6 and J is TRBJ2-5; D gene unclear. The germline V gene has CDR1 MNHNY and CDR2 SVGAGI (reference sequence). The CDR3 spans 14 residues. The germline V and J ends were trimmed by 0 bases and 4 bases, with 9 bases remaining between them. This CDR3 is CASSYSFSGETQYF. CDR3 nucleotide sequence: TGTGCCAGCAGTTACTCCTTTAGTGGAGAGACCCAGTACTTC.

CDR3 loop: CASSPRTANTGELFF. The CDR3 DNA reads TGTGCCAGCTCTCCTCGGACGGCGAACACCGGGGAGCTGTTTTTT. The chain recombines TRBV18 with TRBJ2-2; no definite D call. Per the germline V gene, CDR1 is KGHSH and CDR2 is LQKENI. Trimming stripped 6 bases from V and 0 bases from J, with 11 bases between. CDR3 length equals 15 residues.

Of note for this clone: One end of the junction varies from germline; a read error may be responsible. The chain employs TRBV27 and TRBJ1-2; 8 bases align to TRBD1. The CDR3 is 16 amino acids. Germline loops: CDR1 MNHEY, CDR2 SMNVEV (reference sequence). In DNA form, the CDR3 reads TGTGCCAGCAGTTCTCCATCCCGGGACAGGTCCTATGACTACACCTTC. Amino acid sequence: CASSSPSRDRSYDYTF.

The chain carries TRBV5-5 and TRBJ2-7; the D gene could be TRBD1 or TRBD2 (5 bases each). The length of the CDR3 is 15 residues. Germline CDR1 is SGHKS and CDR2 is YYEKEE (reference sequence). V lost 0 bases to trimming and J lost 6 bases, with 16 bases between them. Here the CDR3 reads CASSLAAGMEVEQYF. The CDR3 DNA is TGTGCCAGCAGCTTGGCGGCAGGGATGGAGGTCGAGCAGTACTTC.

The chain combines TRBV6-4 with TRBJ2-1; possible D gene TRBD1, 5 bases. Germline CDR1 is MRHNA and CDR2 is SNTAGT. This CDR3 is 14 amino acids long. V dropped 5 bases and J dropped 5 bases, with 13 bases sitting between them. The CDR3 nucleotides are TGTGCCAGCAGTTGGGGCGGCGATAACAATGAGCAGTTCTTC. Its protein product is CASSWGGDNNEQFF.

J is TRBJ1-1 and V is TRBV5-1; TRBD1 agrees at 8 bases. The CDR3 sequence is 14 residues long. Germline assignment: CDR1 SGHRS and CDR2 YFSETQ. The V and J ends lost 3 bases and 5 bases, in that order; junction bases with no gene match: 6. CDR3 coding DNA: TGCGCCAGCAGCTCAGGGGGCTTTAGGACTGAAGCTTTCTTT. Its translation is CASSSGGFRTEAFF.

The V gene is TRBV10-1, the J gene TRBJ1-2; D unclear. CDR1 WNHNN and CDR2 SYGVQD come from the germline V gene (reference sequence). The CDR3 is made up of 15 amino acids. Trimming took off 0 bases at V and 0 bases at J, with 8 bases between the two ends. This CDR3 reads CASSESETPNYGYTF. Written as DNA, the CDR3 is TGCGCCAGCAGTGAGTCGGAGACTCCTAACTATGGCTACACCTTC.

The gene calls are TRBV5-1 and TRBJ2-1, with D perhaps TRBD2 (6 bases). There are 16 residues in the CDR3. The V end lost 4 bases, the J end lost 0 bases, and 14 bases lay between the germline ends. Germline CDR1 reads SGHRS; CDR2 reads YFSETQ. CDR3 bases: TGCGCCAGCAGCACCCTGGCGGGAAGCTCCTACAATGAGCAGTTCTTC. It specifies CASSTLAGSSYNEQFF.

The CDR3 sequence is CASSTRQSTNEKLFF. As DNA, the CDR3 is TGTGCCAGTAGTACCCGACAGTCAACTAATGAAAAACTGTTTTTT. V and J are TRBV19 and TRBJ1-4; tentative D call: TRBD1 (5 bases). This CDR3 region has 15 residues. Trimming took off 4 bases at V and 0 bases at J, with 9 bases between the two ends. Per germline, CDR1 LNHDA and CDR2 SQIVND (reference sequence). Filled out from reference TRBV19 and TRBJ1-4, the complete variable domain reads DGGITQSPKYLFRKEGQNVTLSCEQNLNHDAMYWYRQDPGQGLRLIYYSQIVNDFQKGDIAEGYSVSREKKESFPLTVTSAQKNPTAFYLCASSTRQSTNEKLFFGSGTQLSVL.

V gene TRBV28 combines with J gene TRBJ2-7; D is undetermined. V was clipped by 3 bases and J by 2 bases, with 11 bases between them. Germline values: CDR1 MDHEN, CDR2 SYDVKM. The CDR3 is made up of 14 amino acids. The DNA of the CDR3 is TGTGCCAGCAGTTTTCGCGGACCCACCTACGAGCAGTACTTC. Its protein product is CASSFRGPTYEQYF.

The CDR3 loop is CASSLASTGGVSYEQYF. CDR3 nucleotide sequence: TGCGCCAGCAGCTTGGCCTCAACCGGGGGCGTTTCCTACGAGCAGTACTTC. The genes are TRBV5-1 and TRBJ2-7; D could derive from TRBD1 or TRBD2 (6 bases each). Trimming left V 0 bases short and J 1 base short, with 17 bases between. The CDR3 extends over 17 amino acids. Germline V gene data show CDR1 as SGHRS and CDR2 as YFSETQ.

CDR3 protein: CASTRGGDYEQYF. The CDR3 DNA sequence: TGTGCCAGCACCCGAGGTGGGGACTACGAGCAGTACTTC. The gene calls are TRBV6-1 and TRBJ2-7, with D unresolved. This CDR3 has 13 amino acids. Germline assignment: CDR1 MNHNS and CDR2 SASEGT. V lost 7 bases to trimming and J lost 3 bases, with 13 bases between them.

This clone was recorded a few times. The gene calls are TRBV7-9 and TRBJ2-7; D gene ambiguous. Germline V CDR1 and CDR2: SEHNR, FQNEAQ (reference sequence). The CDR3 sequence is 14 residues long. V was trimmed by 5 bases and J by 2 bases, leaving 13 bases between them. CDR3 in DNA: TGTGCCAGCAGCCTCGTTTCCAGTCCCTACGAGCAGTACTTC. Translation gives CASSLVSSPYEQYF.

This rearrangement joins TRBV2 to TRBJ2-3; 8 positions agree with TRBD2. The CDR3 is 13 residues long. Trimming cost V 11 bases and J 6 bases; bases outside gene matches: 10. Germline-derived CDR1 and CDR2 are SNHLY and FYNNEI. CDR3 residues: CAGSAGEVDTQYF. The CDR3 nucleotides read TGTGCCGGCTCAGCGGGAGAGGTCGATACGCAGTATTTT.

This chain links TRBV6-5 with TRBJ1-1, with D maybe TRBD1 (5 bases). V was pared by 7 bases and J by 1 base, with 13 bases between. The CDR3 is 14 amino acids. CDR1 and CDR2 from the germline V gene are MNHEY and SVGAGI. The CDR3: CASTPSGGNTEAFF. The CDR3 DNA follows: TGTGCCAGCACCCCTTCTGGGGGGAACACTGAAGCTTTCTTT.

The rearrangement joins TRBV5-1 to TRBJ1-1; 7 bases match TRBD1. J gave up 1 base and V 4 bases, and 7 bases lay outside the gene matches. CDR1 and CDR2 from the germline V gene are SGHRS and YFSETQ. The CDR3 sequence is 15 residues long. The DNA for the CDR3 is TGCGCCAGCAGCACACAGACAGGGAGGAACACTGAAGCTTTCTTT. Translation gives CASSTQTGRNTEAFF.

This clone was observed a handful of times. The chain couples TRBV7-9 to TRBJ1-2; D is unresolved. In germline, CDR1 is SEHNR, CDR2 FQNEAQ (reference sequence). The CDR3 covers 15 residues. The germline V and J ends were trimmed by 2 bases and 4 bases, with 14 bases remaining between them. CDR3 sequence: CASSLTRVTTYGYTF. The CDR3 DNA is TGTGCCAGCAGCTTAACGAGGGTTACTACCTATGGCTACACCTTC.

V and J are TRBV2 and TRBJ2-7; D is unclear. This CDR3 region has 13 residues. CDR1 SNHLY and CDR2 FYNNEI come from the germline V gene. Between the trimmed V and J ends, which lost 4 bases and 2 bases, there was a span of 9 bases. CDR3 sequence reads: CASSVSETYEQYF. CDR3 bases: TGTGCCAGCAGTGTCTCTGAGACCTACGAGCAGTACTTC.

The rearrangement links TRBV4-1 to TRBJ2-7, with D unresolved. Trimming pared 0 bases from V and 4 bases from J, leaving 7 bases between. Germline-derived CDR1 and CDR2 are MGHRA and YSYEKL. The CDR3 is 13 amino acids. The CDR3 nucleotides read TGCGCCAGCAGCCAAGAGAATAGATACGAGCAGTACTTC. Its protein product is CASSQENRYEQYF.

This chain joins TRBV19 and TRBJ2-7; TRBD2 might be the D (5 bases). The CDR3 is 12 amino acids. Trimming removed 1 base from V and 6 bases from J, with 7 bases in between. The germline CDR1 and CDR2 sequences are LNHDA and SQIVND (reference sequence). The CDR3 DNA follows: TGTGCCAGTAGTATAGGAAGCGGCGAGCAGTACTTC. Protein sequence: CASSIGSGEQYF.

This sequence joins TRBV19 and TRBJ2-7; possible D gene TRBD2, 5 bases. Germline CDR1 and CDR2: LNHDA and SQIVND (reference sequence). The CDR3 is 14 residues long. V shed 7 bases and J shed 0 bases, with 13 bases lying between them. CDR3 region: CASTPGSSSYEQYF. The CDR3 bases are TGTGCCAGTACTCCGGGATCTAGCTCCTACGAGCAGTACTTC.

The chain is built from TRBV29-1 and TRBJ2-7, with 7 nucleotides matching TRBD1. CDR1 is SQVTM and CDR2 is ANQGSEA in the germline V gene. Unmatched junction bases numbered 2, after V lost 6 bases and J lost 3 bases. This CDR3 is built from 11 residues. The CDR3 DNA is TGCAGCGTCAGGGGGATCTACGAGCAGTACTTC. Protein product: CSVRGIYEQYF.